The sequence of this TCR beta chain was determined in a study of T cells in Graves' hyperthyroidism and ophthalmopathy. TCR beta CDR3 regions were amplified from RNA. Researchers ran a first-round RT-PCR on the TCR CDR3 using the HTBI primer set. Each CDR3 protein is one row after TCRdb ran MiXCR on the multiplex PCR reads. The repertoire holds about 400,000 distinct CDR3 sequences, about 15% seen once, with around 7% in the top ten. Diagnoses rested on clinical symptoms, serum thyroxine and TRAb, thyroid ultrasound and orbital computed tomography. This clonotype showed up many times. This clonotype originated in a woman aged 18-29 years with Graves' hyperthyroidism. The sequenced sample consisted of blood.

The DNA for the CDR3 is TGTGCCTGGAGTGAAGGAGATGGCTACACCTTC. Translating it yields CAWSEGDGYTF. The chain combines TRBV30 with TRBJ1-2, with D hard to call. The CDR3 covers 11 residues. Germline V gene data show CDR1 as GTSNPN and CDR2 as SVGIG (reference sequence). Trimming pared 1 base from V and 6 bases from J, leaving 6 bases between.